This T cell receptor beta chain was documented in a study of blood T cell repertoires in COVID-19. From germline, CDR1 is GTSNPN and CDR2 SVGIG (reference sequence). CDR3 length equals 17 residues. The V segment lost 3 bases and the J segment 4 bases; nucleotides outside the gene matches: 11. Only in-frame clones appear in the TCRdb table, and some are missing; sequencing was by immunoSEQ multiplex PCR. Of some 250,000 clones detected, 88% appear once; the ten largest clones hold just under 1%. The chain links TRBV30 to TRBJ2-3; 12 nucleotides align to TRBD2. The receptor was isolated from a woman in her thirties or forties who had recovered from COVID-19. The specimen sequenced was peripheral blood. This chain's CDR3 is CAWSRGSSGRAPDTQYF. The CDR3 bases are TGTGCCTGGAGCCGGGGGTCTAGCGGGAGGGCCCCAGATACGCAGTATTTT. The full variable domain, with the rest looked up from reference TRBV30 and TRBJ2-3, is SQTIHQWPATLVQPVGSPLSLECTVEGTSNPNLYWYRQAAGRGLQLLFYSVGIGQISSEVPQNLSASRPQDRQFILSSKKLLLSDSGFYLCAWSRGSSGRAPDTQYFGPGTRLTVL.